This TCR beta chain was recorded in a study of identifying expanded T cells in peripheral blood (dated by TCRdb to between 2018 and 2021). Looking at the study overall: Separate aliquots of the same genomic DNA pool were sequenced to produce technical replicates, and four replicates were compared in pairs. The investigation overall reported the following: For all healthy donors, the variance in clone template counts between roughly two-week samples rose significantly as total template count increased. The binomial model flagged approximately 1.2 differentially abundant clones between technical replicates but 15 to 17 over around two weeks and approximately 18 over about 4 weeks. The authors expected biological variance in healthy repertoires might increase further over much longer intervals such as months to years. Across all healthy-donor time intervals, the beta-binomial model significantly lowered both the number of clones called differentially abundant and the false-positive rate.

TCRbeta CDR3 regions were profiled with the immunoSEQ Assay using bias-controlled multiplex PCR amplification of genomic DNA. The original methods were these. The absolute abundance of each unique TCRbeta CDR3 region was quantified after sequences were collapsed and filtered. Differential abundance was assessed using a binomial (Fisher-equivalent) model and a beta-binomial model in which time-dependent variance fitted from healthy donors was added. Clones with fewer than 5 combined templates were removed, and a clone was called differentially abundant if the clone's Benjamini-Hochberg FDR was below 0.01. Beta-binomial variance was modeled as a function of total template count across the two samples using the form v = (b*log(k)+a)^2. Drawn from immuneACCESS, this table holds only the in-frame rearrangements with V and J called that TCRdb kept. Clones are partly lost; checked studies trace under half to an unresolved V gene and leave the rest unexplained. V, J and clone size were drawn from that table, and D and trimming were deduced from the DNA. Across this sample there are 120,000 or so clones, with roughly 82% seen only once. Clones ranked in the top ten supply 3.3% of the sample.

No immune events such as infections were documented for the healthy donors during the collection period. Blood repertoires from healthy donors were used as a training cohort for calibrating time-dependent variance in a beta-binomial model of differential abundance of T-cell clones. There were about 10 healthy donors in the training cohort, of whom 3 were female and 7 were male. An age range of roughly 29 to 64 years, with an average of roughly 47 years, was recorded for the donors. Whole blood was collected from each healthy donor at three time points spaced roughly two weeks apart and obtained from a commercial supplier. For immunosequencing, genomic DNA was extracted from whole blood that had not been sorted. V loses 3 bases at its end and J loses 1 base; junction bases beyond the gene matches: 3. The CDR1 and CDR2 encoded by the germline V gene are SGHDT and YYEEEE. Reading from cysteine to phenylalanine, the CDR3 counts 14 amino acids. Just CDR3 DNA is preserved here, 42 bases in frame from base 1.

Comments on this clone: Its cognate antigen has yet to be identified. Per-base qualities were not stored, and no clone one base away is much larger.

Sequenced sample: blood. The clonotype originates from a person aged 18 to 69 in good health. The sequence links TRBV5-6 to TRBJ1-1, with TRBD1 matching 7 junction bases. The bases are TGTGCCAGCAGCTGGGGACAGCCGAACACTGAAGCTTTCTTT. This translates into CASSWGQPNTEAFF.